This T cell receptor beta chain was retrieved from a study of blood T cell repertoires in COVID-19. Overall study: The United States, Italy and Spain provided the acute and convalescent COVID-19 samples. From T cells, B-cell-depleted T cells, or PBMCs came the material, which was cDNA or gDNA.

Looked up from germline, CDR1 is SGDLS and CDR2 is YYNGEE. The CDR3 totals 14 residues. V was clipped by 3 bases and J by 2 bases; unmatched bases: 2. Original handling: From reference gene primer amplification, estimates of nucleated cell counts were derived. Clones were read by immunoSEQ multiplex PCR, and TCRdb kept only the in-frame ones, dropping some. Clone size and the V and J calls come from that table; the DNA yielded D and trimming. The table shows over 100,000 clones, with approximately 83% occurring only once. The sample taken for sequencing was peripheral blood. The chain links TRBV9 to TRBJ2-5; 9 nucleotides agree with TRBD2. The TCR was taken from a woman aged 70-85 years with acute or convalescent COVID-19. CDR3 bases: TGTGCCAGCAGCGGTAGCGGGAGACAAGAGACCCAGTACTTC. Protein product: CASSGSGRQETQYF.